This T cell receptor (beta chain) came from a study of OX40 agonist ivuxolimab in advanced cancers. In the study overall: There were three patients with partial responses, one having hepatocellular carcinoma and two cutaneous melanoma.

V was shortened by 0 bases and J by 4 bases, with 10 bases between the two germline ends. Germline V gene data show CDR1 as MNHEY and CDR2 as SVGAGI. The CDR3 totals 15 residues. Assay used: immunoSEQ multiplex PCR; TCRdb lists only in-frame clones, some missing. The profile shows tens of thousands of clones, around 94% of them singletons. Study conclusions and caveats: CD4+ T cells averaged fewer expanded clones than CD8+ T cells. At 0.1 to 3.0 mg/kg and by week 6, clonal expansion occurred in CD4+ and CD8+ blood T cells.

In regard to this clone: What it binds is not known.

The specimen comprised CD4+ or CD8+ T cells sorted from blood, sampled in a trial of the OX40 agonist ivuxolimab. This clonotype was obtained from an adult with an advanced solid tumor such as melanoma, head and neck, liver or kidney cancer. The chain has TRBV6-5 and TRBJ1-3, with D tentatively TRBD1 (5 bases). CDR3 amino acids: CASSYSAGQGNTIYF. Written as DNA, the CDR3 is TGTGCCAGCAGTTACTCGGCAGGGCAGGGAAACACCATATATTTT.